Each of the 28 T cell receptor beta chains below was sequenced from the same sample in a study of T cell changes during pregnancy in multiple sclerosis (dated by TCRdb to about 2019). Libraries were prepared through the immunoSEQ multiplex PCR assay. TCRdb took this table from immuneACCESS and kept in-frame rearrangements with V and J called. Such tables lack part of the clones; where checked against another copy, unresolved V genes explain under half of the gap, and the rest is unexplained. This sample lists under 45,000 clones; 88% were detected once. The ten largest clones capture around 4.1% of the sample. Source: CD8+ T cells from peripheral blood mononuclear cells, taken in the first trimester of pregnancy. The receptors originated from a female donor with multiple sclerosis, enrolled in a pregnancy study.

The J gene is TRBJ1-2, the V gene TRBV5-4; a possible D gene is TRBD1 (6 bases). Germline V lookup: CDR1 SGHNT, CDR2 YYREEE (reference sequence). CDR3 size: 16 residues. The V gene lost 3 bases and the J gene lost 0 bases, with 15 bases spanning the gap. The CDR3 sequence: CASSSPEDSSNYGYTF. The CDR3 region has the DNA TGTGCCAGCAGCTCCCCCGAGGACAGCTCTAACTATGGCTACACCTTC.

The rearrangement uses TRBV7-9 and TRBJ1-5, with 7 bases matching TRBD1. The ends lost 2 bases at V and 4 bases at J; junction bases unmatched: 11. In germline, CDR1 is SEHNR, CDR2 FQNEAQ (reference sequence). The CDR3 runs to 17 residues. The CDR3 sequence is CASSLNLRQGKNQPQHF. For the CDR3, the DNA is TGTGCCAGCAGCTTAAATCTGAGACAGGGAAAGAATCAGCCCCAGCATTTT.

The genes are TRBV5-5 and TRBJ2-1, with TRBD2 identical over 15 bases. Germline V gene lookup returns CDR1 SGHKS and CDR2 YYEKEE (reference sequence). The junction had 11 bases not matched to a gene; V was cut back by 4 bases and J by 3 bases. The CDR3 totals 19 residues. Here the CDR3 DNA reads TGTGCCAGCAGCCCCCCCGGGACTAGCGGGGGGAGTAACTACAATGAGCAGTTCTTC. Translating it yields CASSPPGTSGGSNYNEQFF.

In this sample, this clone turned up once. The chain carries TRBV6-1 and TRBJ1-2; 10 nucleotides match TRBD1. This CDR3 contains 16 residues. Germline V lookup: CDR1 MNHNS, CDR2 SASEGT. The V segment lost 3 bases and the J segment 7 bases; nucleotides outside the gene matches: 11. The CDR3 DNA reads as TGTGCCAGCAGTGATCCTCGACAGGGGGCGAAACGTGGCTACACCTTC. This gives the protein CASSDPRQGAKRGYTF.

In its sample, this clone ranks as medium-sized. V is TRBV15 and J is TRBJ1-6; 9 nucleotides agree with TRBD1. CDR1 and CDR2 (germline): LNHNV, YYDKDF (reference sequence). There are 16 residues in the CDR3. Unmatched junction bases numbered 5, after V lost 0 bases and J lost 8 bases. The CDR3 protein is CATSRDPGQGYSPLHF. The CDR3 nucleotides read TGTGCCACCAGCAGAGATCCGGGACAGGGATATTCACCCCTCCACTTT.

The rearrangement uses TRBV7-6 and TRBJ2-1; 9 positions agree with TRBD1. V trimming: 0 bases; J trimming: 7 bases; junction bases outside the gene matches: 7. Per germline, CDR1 SGHVS and CDR2 FNYEAQ. The CDR3 is 16 residues long. Here the CDR3 reads CASSLAAGTGKNEQFF. The CDR3 DNA sequence: TGTGCCAGCAGCTTAGCCGCCGGGACAGGGAAAAATGAGCAGTTCTTC.

There are a few counts of this clone. The rearrangement links TRBV6-4 to TRBJ2-1; 9 bases agree with TRBD2. The CDR3 is 15 amino acids. CDR1 is MRHNA and CDR2 is SNTAGT in the germline V gene. After removal of 3 bases from V and 8 bases from J, the junction contained 8 bases not matched to a gene. The CDR3: CASSEGGGGADEQFF. The CDR3 nucleotides read TGTGCCAGCAGTGAGGGCGGCGGGGGGGCGGATGAGCAGTTCTTC.

This clone was seen a few times. The rearrangement uses TRBV4-3 and TRBJ1-2, with a possible D match to TRBD1 (5 bases). This CDR3 has 14 amino acids. Trimming stripped 3 bases from V and 4 bases from J, with 12 bases between. The germline gives CDR1 LGHNA, CDR2 YSLEER. CDR3 sequence (DNA): TGCGCCAGCAGCCAGGGGCCCGGGGGCTATGGCTACACCTTC. Translation gives CASSQGPGGYGYTF.

A remark on this clone: An end of the junction does not agree with germline; a read error may underlie this. The V call is TRBV7-7, the J call TRBJ2-7; 7 nucleotides align to TRBD2. Germline CDR1 SSHAT, CDR2 FNYEAQ (reference sequence). The CDR3 length is 13 residues. CDR3 residues: CASSEEGGYEQYF. The CDR3, as DNA: TGTGCTAGCAGCGAGGAGGGAGGGTACGAGCAGTACTTC.

The rearrangement joins TRBV4-1 to TRBJ1-3; 8 nucleotides match TRBD1. Germline CDR1 and CDR2: MGHRA and YSYEKL. V trimming: 2 bases; J trimming: 3 bases; junction bases outside the gene matches: 3. The CDR3 extends over 15 amino acids. The CDR3 reads CASSQLTGGGNTIYF. In DNA form, the CDR3 reads TGCGCCAGCAGCCAATTAACAGGGGGTGGAAACACCATATATTTT.

This clone was counted a few times. The chain is built from TRBV6-4 and TRBJ2-1; the D gene is possibly TRBD2 (6 bases). Deletions cut 0 bases from V and 2 bases from J, with 11 bases between. The CDR3 loop spans 16 amino acids. CDR1 is MRHNA, CDR2 SNTAGT, per germline. The CDR3 sequence is CASSDSGGVTYNEQFF. The CDR3 DNA is TGTGCCAGCAGTGACTCGGGCGGGGTGACCTACAATGAGCAGTTCTTC.

The rearrangement links TRBV4-2 to TRBJ2-1, with D possibly matching TRBD2 (6 bases). V shed 4 bases and J shed 0 bases, with 10 bases lying between them. From germline, CDR1 is LGHNA and CDR2 YNFKEQ. The CDR3 totals 15 residues. This chain's CDR3 is CASSRGLSSYNEQFF. DNA for the CDR3: TGTGCCAGCAGCCGGGGACTCAGCTCCTACAATGAGCAGTTCTTC.

This clone was recorded once. The chain couples TRBV7-6 to TRBJ2-3, with 12 nucleotides matching TRBD2. With 5 bases clipped from V and 4 bases from J, the junction kept 4 bases outside the gene matches. Germline CDR1 reads SGHVS; CDR2 reads FNYEAQ. This CDR3 has 15 amino acids. In DNA, the CDR3 is TGTGCCAGCAGCCCATCTAGCGGGGGGGCAGATACGCAGTATTTT. As protein: CASSPSSGGADTQYF.

This clone was observed a single time. The chain joins TRBV6-6 to TRBJ2-1; 10 bases line up with TRBD2. Germline-derived CDR1 and CDR2 are MNHNY and SVGAGI (reference sequence). The CDR3 sequence is 16 residues long. V trimming: 4 bases; J trimming: 2 bases; junction bases outside the gene matches: 5. This CDR3 reads CASSSIAGGAYNEQFF. The CDR3 bases are TGTGCCAGCAGTTCAATAGCGGGGGGCGCCTACAATGAGCAGTTCTTC.

This clone was recorded only once. The rearrangement uses TRBV9 and TRBJ1-6; 12 nucleotides line up with TRBD1. Germline lookup yields CDR1 SGDLS and CDR2 YYNGEE. This CDR3 is built from 17 residues. Losses at the gene ends were 6 bases for V and 6 bases for J; bases not matched to a gene: 10. CDR3 sequence: CASTPGTGGTSNSPLHF. In DNA form, the CDR3 reads TGTGCCAGCACTCCCGGGACAGGGGGCACCAGTAATTCACCCCTCCACTTT.

The J gene is TRBJ2-1, the V gene TRBV5-6, with 7 bases matching TRBD2. The germline V gene has CDR1 SGHDT and CDR2 YYEEEE. V dropped 0 bases and J dropped 5; count of bases not matched to a gene: 5. The CDR3 sequence is 15 residues long. In DNA form, the CDR3 reads TGTGCCAGCAGCTTGGCCAGCGGGGCCCACAATGAGCAGTTCTTC. Translation: CASSLASGAHNEQFF.

The chain is built from TRBV7-6 and TRBJ2-3, with D hard to call. The CDR3 sequence is 12 residues long. Trimming shortened V by 5 bases and J by 8 bases, and 11 bases separated the two germline ends. In germline, CDR1 is SGHVS, CDR2 FNYEAQ. The CDR3 nucleotides read TGTGCCAGCAGCCCGCTGACGGGTACGCAGTATTTT. Translation gives CASSPLTGTQYF.

The count of this clone is one. The rearrangement joins TRBV4-3 to TRBJ2-1, with D perhaps TRBD2 (6 bases). V lost 1 base and J 7 bases, leaving 8 bases between the germline ends. Germline lookup yields CDR1 LGHNA and CDR2 YSLEER. The CDR3 has 13 residues. In DNA form, the CDR3 reads TGCGCCAGCAGCCAAGGGAGGGGTAATGAGCAGTTCTTC. Translated, it gives CASSQGRGNEQFF.

The genes are TRBV7-2 and TRBJ2-2; D remains ambiguous. Trimming shortened V by 3 bases and J by 6 bases, and 14 bases separated the two germline ends. The CDR3 is 15 amino acids. Germline CDR1 SGHTA, CDR2 FQGNSA. As DNA, the CDR3 is TGTGCCAGCAGCTTTACTGGTGGTTACCCCGGGGAGCTGTTTTTT. It encodes CASSFTGGYPGELFF.

CDR3 nucleotides: TGTGCCAGCAGTTTATCGATGCGGGCCGGGGAGCTGTTTTTT. Protein sequence: CASSLSMRAGELFF. The V gene is TRBV27, the J gene TRBJ2-2; TRBD2 is a possible D gene (5 bases). CDR1 and CDR2 from the germline V gene are MNHEY and SMNVEV (reference sequence). The germline V and J ends were trimmed by 0 bases and 6 bases, with 8 bases remaining between them. CDR3 length: 14 residues.

The chain has TRBV6-1 and TRBJ2-7; D ambiguous. The V gene lost 3 bases and the J gene lost 12 bases, with 9 bases spanning the gap. The germline V gene encodes CDR1 MNHNS and CDR2 SASEGT. The CDR3 loop spans 10 amino acids. CDR3 region: CASSDDKPYF. DNA for the CDR3: TGTGCCAGCAGTGATGACAAGCCGTACTTC.

The chain combines TRBV7-9 with TRBJ2-5; 9 nucleotides agree with TRBD2. Germline V gene lookup returns CDR1 SEHNR and CDR2 FQNEAQ (reference sequence). Trimming cost V 8 bases and J 5 bases; bases outside gene matches: 12. CDR3 length: 15 residues. In DNA form, the CDR3 reads TGTGCCAGCTCGCGGGGGGGCCTGGCCCGGGAGACCCAGTACTTC. Translated, it gives CASSRGGLARETQYF. The full variable domain, completed using reference TRBV7-9 and TRBJ2-5, is DTGVSQNPRHKITKRGQNVTFRCDPISEHNRLYWYRQTLGQGPEFLTYFQNEAQLEKSRLLSDRFSAERPKGSFSTLEIQRTEQGDSAMYLCASSRGGLARETQYFGPGTRLLVL.

The rearrangement links TRBV9 to TRBJ1-4, with 7 bases that match TRBD1. Germline lookup yields CDR1 SGDLS and CDR2 YYNGEE. This CDR3 is 15 amino acids long. Germline trimming cut 3 bases from V and 0 bases from J; bases unmatched to any gene: 2. The CDR3 DNA reads TGTGCCAGCAGCGCACAGGGGTCAACTAATGAAAAACTGTTTTTT. It codes for CASSAQGSTNEKLFF.

This sequence joins TRBV29-1 and TRBJ1-2, with 7 bases matching TRBD1. The ends lost 0 bases at V and 1 base at J; junction bases unmatched: 11. Germline V gene sequence: CDR1 SQVTM, CDR2 ANQGSEA. The CDR3 consists of 17 residues. The CDR3 loop reads CSVEDPAGDSVNYGYTF. In DNA form, the CDR3 reads TGCAGCGTTGAAGATCCTGCCGGGGACAGCGTTAACTATGGCTACACCTTC.

The rearrangement links TRBV19 to TRBJ1-1; possibly TRBD1 for D (5 bases). V was pared by 1 base and J by 1 base, with 16 bases between. The CDR3 has 17 residues. CDR1 LNHDA and CDR2 SQIVND come from the germline V gene (reference sequence). The CDR3 coding sequence is TGTGCCAGTAGTATAGCATACCCCGACAGACGGAACACTGAAGCTTTCTTT. It yields the protein CASSIAYPDRRNTEAFF.

The V and J genes are TRBV5-1 and TRBJ2-3, with 12 bases that match TRBD2. Germline V gene sequence: CDR1 SGHRS, CDR2 YFSETQ. The junction had 5 bases not matched to a gene; V was cut back by 4 bases and J by 2 bases. The CDR3 loop spans 16 amino acids. CDR3 in amino acids: CASSGRLAGDTDTQYF. The CDR3 bases are TGCGCCAGCAGCGGACGACTAGCGGGGGACACAGATACGCAGTATTTT.

The chain uses TRBV2 and TRBJ2-7; 9 nucleotides line up with TRBD1. Germline V CDR1 and CDR2: SNHLY, FYNNEI. The CDR3 covers 15 residues. V shed 3 bases and J 3 bases; nucleotides not matched to a gene: 6. In DNA form, the CDR3 reads TGTGCCAGCAGTGAGAATAGACAGGGGGTCTACGAGCAGTACTTC. Its protein product is CASSENRQGVYEQYF.

The sample holds one count of this clone. The chain employs TRBV27 and TRBJ1-1; D possibly corresponds to TRBD1 (5 bases). The CDR3 is 14 residues long. Germline V gene lookup returns CDR1 MNHEY and CDR2 SMNVEV (reference sequence). V lost 3 bases and J 1 base, leaving 9 bases between the germline ends. The CDR3 DNA reads TGTGCCAGCAGTTTGGGGGGAAGGAACACTGAAGCTTTCTTT. Translation: CASSLGGRNTEAFF.